What follows is one T cell receptor (beta chain) and its context. This sample is drawn from a study of CD4 and CD8 cells across lung adenocarcinoma regions. The CDR3 sequence is 15 residues long. V shed 4 bases, J shed 1 base, and the junction held 4 bases outside the gene matches. CDR1 is MNHEY and CDR2 is SVGAGI in the germline V gene. TCRdb itself ran the PCR reads through MiXCR, one entry per CDR3 protein. Counted here are roughly 7,600 distinct CDR3 sequences, around half occurring once; the ten biggest clones make up 97%. The patients had localized lung adenocarcinoma, a non-small cell subtype. Sequenced sample: CD8+ T cells from the center of a lung tumor. The sequence came from a male donor with lung adenocarcinoma. The CD4 and CD8 labels of this study may be unreliable. The J gene is TRBJ2-3, the V gene TRBV6-5, with 8 bases aligning to TRBD2. CDR3 nucleotide sequence: TGTGCCAGCAGTTCCCGGGGGGGGCGCACAGATACGCAGTATTTT. Protein sequence: CASSSRGGRTDTQYF.